This T cell receptor (beta chain) was found in a study of cytomegalovirus exposure and HLA in healthy donors. Regarding the study as a whole: The study labeled 150 to 200 TCR beta chains cytomegalovirus-associated.

This clone was recorded only once. The antigen remains undetermined. TCRdb keeps only in-frame clones here, not all; method: immunoSEQ multiplex PCR. Here the sample spans under 200,000 clones, roughly 95% being singletons. Germline V CDR1 and CDR2: MGHDK, SYGVNS. Trimming at V came to 4 bases and at J to 2 bases, leaving 10 bases not matched to a gene. CDR3 length equals 16 residues. Sequenced: PBMCs. The clonotype originates from a woman between 18 and 29 years old in good health and CMV-seronegative. The chain uses TRBV25-1 and TRBJ2-7; 8 nucleotides align to TRBD2. The CDR3 region is CASSASRLASAYEQYF. The CDR3 bases are TGTGCCAGCAGTGCATCTCGACTAGCGTCAGCCTACGAGCAGTACTTC.